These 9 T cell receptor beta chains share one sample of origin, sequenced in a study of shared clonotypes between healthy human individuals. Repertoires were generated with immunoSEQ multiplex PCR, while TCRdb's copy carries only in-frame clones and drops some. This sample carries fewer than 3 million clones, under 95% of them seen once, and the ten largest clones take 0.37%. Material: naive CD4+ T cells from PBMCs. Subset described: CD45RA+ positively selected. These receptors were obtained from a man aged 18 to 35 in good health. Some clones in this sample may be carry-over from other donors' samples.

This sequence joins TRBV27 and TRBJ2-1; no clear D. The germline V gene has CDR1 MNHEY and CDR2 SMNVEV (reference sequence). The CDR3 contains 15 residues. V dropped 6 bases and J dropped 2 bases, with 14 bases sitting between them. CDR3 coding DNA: TGTGCCAGCAGATTCCAAGCGAACACCTACAATGAGCAGTTCTTC. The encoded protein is CASRFQANTYNEQFF.

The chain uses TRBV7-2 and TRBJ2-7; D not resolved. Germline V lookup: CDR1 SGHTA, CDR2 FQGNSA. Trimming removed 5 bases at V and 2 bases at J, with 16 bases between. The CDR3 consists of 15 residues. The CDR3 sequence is CASSPSSSGTYEQYF. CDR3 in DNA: TGTGCCAGCAGCCCTAGTTCTAGTGGGACCTACGAGCAGTACTTC.

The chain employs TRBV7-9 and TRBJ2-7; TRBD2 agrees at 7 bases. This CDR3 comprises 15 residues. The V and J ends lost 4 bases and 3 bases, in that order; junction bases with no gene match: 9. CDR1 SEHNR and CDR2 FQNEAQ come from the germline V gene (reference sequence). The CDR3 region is CASSSYRDYFYEQYF. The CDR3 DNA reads TGTGCCAGCAGCTCGTACCGGGACTATTTCTACGAGCAGTACTTC.

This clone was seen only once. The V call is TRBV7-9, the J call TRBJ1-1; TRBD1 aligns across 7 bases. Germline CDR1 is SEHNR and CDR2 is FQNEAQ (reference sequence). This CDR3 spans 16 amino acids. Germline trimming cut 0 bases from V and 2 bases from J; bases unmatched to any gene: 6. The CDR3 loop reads CASSLAPGQTNTEAFF. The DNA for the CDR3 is TGTGCCAGCAGCTTAGCGCCGGGACAGACCAACACTGAAGCTTTCTTT.

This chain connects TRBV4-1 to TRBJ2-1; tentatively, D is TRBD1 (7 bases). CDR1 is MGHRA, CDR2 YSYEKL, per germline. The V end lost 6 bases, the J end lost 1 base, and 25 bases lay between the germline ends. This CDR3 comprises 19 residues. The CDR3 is CASSFLTNRGGWSYNEQFF. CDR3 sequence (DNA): TGCGCCAGCAGTTTTCTAACCAACAGGGGAGGATGGTCCTACAATGAGCAGTTCTTC.

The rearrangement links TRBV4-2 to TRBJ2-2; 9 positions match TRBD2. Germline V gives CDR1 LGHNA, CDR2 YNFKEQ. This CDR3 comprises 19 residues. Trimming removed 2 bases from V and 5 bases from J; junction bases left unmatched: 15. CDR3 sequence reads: CASSQPTGSSGSRTGELFF. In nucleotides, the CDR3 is TGTGCCAGCAGCCAACCCACAGGGAGTAGCGGGAGTAGGACCGGGGAGCTGTTTTTT.

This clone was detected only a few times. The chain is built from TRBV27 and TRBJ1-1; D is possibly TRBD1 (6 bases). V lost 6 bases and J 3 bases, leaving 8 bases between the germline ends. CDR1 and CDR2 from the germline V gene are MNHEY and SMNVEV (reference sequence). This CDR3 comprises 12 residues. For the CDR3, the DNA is TGTGCCAGCAGGGAGGGGGACACTGAAGCTTTCTTT. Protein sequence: CASREGDTEAFF.

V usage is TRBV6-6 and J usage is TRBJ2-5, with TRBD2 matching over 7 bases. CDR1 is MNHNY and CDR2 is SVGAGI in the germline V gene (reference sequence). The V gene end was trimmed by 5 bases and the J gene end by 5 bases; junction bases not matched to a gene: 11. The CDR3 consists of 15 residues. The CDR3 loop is CASSPPGTTMETQYF. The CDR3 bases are TGTGCCAGCAGTCCACCCGGGACTACTATGGAGACCCAGTACTTC.

CDR3 amino acids: CASSEPGGYNEQFF. The CDR3 nucleotides are TGCGCCAGCAGCGAGCCTGGGGGCTACAATGAGCAGTTCTTC. The rearrangement joins TRBV5-1 to TRBJ2-1; D tentatively fits TRBD1 or TRBD2 (5 bases each). Germline assignment: CDR1 SGHRS and CDR2 YFSETQ. The CDR3 sequence is 14 residues long. Trimming removed 4 bases from V and 3 bases from J, with 11 bases in between.